A single sample gave rise to the 27 T cell receptor beta chains below, sequenced in a study of cytomegalovirus exposure and HLA in healthy donors. Data came from immunoSEQ multiplex PCR; TCRdb stores just in-frame clones and leaves some out. The data show about 150,000 clones, 94% seen once. Sample: PBMCs. These receptors came from a man aged 18 to 30 in good health and CMV-seropositive.

This rearrangement joins TRBV7-2 to TRBJ1-6; 7 bases fit TRBD1. The V segment lost 0 bases and the J segment 2 bases; nucleotides outside the gene matches: 4. CDR3 size: 17 residues. Germline lookup yields CDR1 SGHTA and CDR2 FQGNSA. This CDR3 reads CASSLAYQGAYNSPLHF. As DNA, the CDR3 is TGTGCCAGCAGCTTAGCTTACCAGGGGGCCTATAATTCACCCCTCCACTTT.

The chain has TRBV2 and TRBJ1-2; the match to TRBD1 covers 10 bases. Germline V gives CDR1 SNHLY, CDR2 FYNNEI. V was pared by 6 bases and J by 6 bases, with 7 bases of the junction left unmatched. The CDR3 is 14 residues long. DNA of the CDR3: TGTGCCAGCAGAAGACAGGGGGCGGGGGATGGCTACACCTTC. It codes for CASRRQGAGDGYTF.

The rearrangement uses TRBV5-1 and TRBJ2-3; perhaps TRBD2 as D (6 bases). The CDR3 has 15 residues. The germline V gene has CDR1 SGHRS and CDR2 YFSETQ. V was trimmed by 4 bases and J by 4 bases, leaving 16 bases between them. Here the CDR3 reads CASSGAGGSADTQYF. The CDR3 DNA is TGCGCCAGCAGCGGAGCTGGAGGGTCGGCAGATACGCAGTATTTT.

This clone was seen only a few times. The chain has TRBV27 and TRBJ1-5, with D perhaps TRBD1 (6 bases). V was clipped by 4 bases and J by 7 bases, with 11 bases between them. Per the germline V gene, CDR1 is MNHEY and CDR2 is SMNVEV (reference sequence). This CDR3 comprises 13 residues. CDR3 DNA sequence: TGTGCCAGCAGTTGGGGGCGAGGGCAGCCCCAGCATTTT. Translated, it gives CASSWGRGQPQHF.

This rearrangement joins TRBV4-1 to TRBJ2-4; 10 positions match TRBD2. Looked up from germline, CDR1 is MGHRA and CDR2 is YSYEKL. The trim removed 9 bases at V and 7 bases at J, leaving 6 bases unmatched. There are 13 residues in the CDR3. The CDR3 DNA reads TGCGCCAGGACCGGGACTAGCGATAACATTCAGTACTTC. The encoded protein is CARTGTSDNIQYF.

V is TRBV21-1 and J is TRBJ1-5; the D call in the table, TRBD1, was not verified against the DNA. TRBV21-1 is designated a pseudogene. CDR3 size: 18 residues. This CDR3 reads CASTMRGQGPYSNQPQHF. CDR3 coding DNA: TGTGCCAGCACTATGCGGGGACAGGGACCTTATAGCAATCAGCCCCAGCATTTT.

V gene TRBV18 combines with J gene TRBJ2-3, with unresolved D. V was clipped by 3 bases and J by 8 bases, with 9 bases between them. Germline V gene data show CDR1 as KGHSH and CDR2 as LQKENI. The CDR3 is 12 residues long. The CDR3 sequence is CASSPAVGTQYF. The CDR3 DNA follows: TGTGCCAGCTCACCGGCAGTTGGTACGCAGTATTTT.

The chain is built from TRBV5-6 and TRBJ2-1; D is unclear. Trimming shortened V by 0 bases and J by 8 bases, and 9 bases separated the two germline ends. CDR1 is SGHDT, CDR2 YYEEEE, per germline. The CDR3 has 13 amino acids. This CDR3 is CASSLGLTYEQFF. The CDR3 DNA sequence: TGTGCCAGCAGCTTGGGTCTTACATATGAGCAGTTCTTC. The full variable domain, rest sourced from reference TRBV5-6 and TRBJ2-1, is DAGVTQSPTHLIKTRGQQVTLRCSPKSGHDTVSWYQQALGQGPQFIFQYYEEEERQRGNFPDRFSGHQFPNYSSELNVNALLLGDSALYLCASSLGLTYEQFFGPGTRLTVL.

The CDR3 is CASSLTGGTEAFF. The CDR3 region has the DNA TGTGCCAGTAGTTTAACGGGGGGCACTGAAGCTTTCTTT. The chain links TRBV19 to TRBJ1-1; possibly TRBD1 for D (5 bases). Trimming took off 5 bases at V and 4 bases at J, with 11 bases between the two ends. The CDR3 extends over 13 amino acids. The germline V gene has CDR1 LNHDA and CDR2 SQIVND (reference sequence).

This sequence joins TRBV2 and TRBJ2-7; unclear D gene. Per the germline V gene, CDR1 is SNHLY and CDR2 is FYNNEI. This CDR3 is 11 amino acids long. Trimming removed 2 bases at V and 5 bases at J, with 4 bases between. The CDR3 spells CASSELNEQYF. The CDR3 DNA reads as TGTGCCAGCAGTGAACTAAACGAGCAGTACTTC.

The V and J genes are TRBV28 and TRBJ2-7, with TRBD1 matching 7 bases. The CDR3 runs 17 residues. V lost 4 bases, J lost 2 bases, and 14 bases stayed unmatched. Looked up from germline, CDR1 is MDHEN and CDR2 is SYDVKM. CDR3 sequence: CASSSRLPGQSTYEQYF. In nucleotides, the CDR3 is TGTGCCAGCAGTTCCCGACTACCGGGACAGTCTACCTACGAGCAGTACTTC.

This clone has a single count. The chain couples TRBV6-6 to TRBJ1-5, with D perhaps matching TRBD1 (5 bases). From germline, CDR1 is MNHNY and CDR2 SVGAGI (reference sequence). The CDR3 length is 12 residues. V dropped 6 bases and J dropped 6 bases, with 9 bases sitting between them. The CDR3 DNA reads TGTGCCAGCAGCCATACAGGTCAGCCCCAGCATTTT. Translated: CASSHTGQPQHF.

The rearrangement joins TRBV6-5 to TRBJ2-1; D gene uncertain. Looked up from germline, CDR1 is MNHEY and CDR2 is SVGAGI. V dropped 5 bases and J dropped 2 bases, with 13 bases sitting between them. This CDR3 region has 15 residues. CDR3 nucleotide sequence: TGTGCCAGCAGTCTTATAGCTCCCGCCTACAATGAGCAGTTCTTC. Encoded protein: CASSLIAPAYNEQFF.

V is TRBV10-3 and J is TRBJ1-2; no clear D. The ends were cut back, 2 bases at V and 2 bases at J, with 6 bases in the middle. The germline V gene encodes CDR1 ENHRY and CDR2 SYGVKD. The CDR3 runs to 13 residues. This CDR3 reads CAISENRNYGYTF. In nucleotides, the CDR3 is TGTGCCATCAGTGAGAACAGAAACTATGGCTACACCTTC.

V usage is TRBV29-1 and J usage is TRBJ2-5, with a possible D match to TRBD1 (6 bases). V gave up 4 bases and J gave up 5 bases, with 20 bases separating them. Looked up from germline, CDR1 is SQVTM and CDR2 is ANQGSEA. The CDR3 length is 15 residues. CDR3 amino acids: CSVARPGSQGETQYF. DNA for the CDR3: TGCAGCGTTGCCCGTCCAGGGTCCCAGGGGGAGACCCAGTACTTC.

V is TRBV5-4 and J is TRBJ2-2; 7 nucleotides match TRBD1. The CDR3 sequence is 15 residues long. The V gene's germline CDR1 is SGHNT and CDR2 YYREEE (reference sequence). Losses at the gene ends were 4 bases for V and 4 bases for J; bases not matched to a gene: 7. The CDR3, as DNA: TGTGCCAGCAGCATCGACAGGGTTAGCACCGGGGAGCTGTTTTTT. It is translated as CASSIDRVSTGELFF.

J is TRBJ2-2 and V is TRBV7-8, with 11 bases that match TRBD1. V lost 5 bases and J lost 5; bases outside the gene matches: 16. From germline, CDR1 is SGHVS and CDR2 FQNEAQ. CDR3 length: 19 amino acids. CDR3 DNA: TGTGCCAGCAGCGGGGACAGGGGGAGGGAGGGCCTTTCGACCGGGGAGCTGTTTTTT. It translates to CASSGDRGREGLSTGELFF.

This sequence joins TRBV5-1 and TRBJ2-3; 8 bases are shared with TRBD1. This CDR3 is 15 amino acids long. In germline, CDR1 is SGHRS, CDR2 YFSETQ. The ends lost 7 bases at V and 4 bases at J; junction bases unmatched: 11. CDR3 sequence reads: CASSAQGARADTQYF. CDR3 sequence (DNA): TGCGCCAGCTCCGCCCAGGGGGCTCGTGCAGATACGCAGTATTTT.

This chain joins TRBV15 and TRBJ2-1, with 7 bases fitting TRBD2. This CDR3 spans 18 amino acids. Per germline, CDR1 LNHNV and CDR2 YYDKDF (reference sequence). V lost 0 bases to trimming and J lost 4 bases; unmatched junction nucleotides: 12. The CDR3 reads CATSRDTTSPPPYNEQFF. CDR3 nucleotide sequence: TGTGCCACCAGCAGAGATACGACTAGCCCTCCTCCTTACAATGAGCAGTTCTTC. Based on the CDR3 plus reference TRBV15 and TRBJ2-1, the full variable domain is DAMVIQNPRYQVTQFGKPVTLSCSQTLNHNVMYWYQQKSSQAPKLLFHYYDKDFNNEADTPDNFQSRRPNTSFCFLDIRSPGLGDTAMYLCATSRDTTSPPPYNEQFFGPGTRLTVL.

The chain links TRBV6-6 to TRBJ1-5; D not resolved. The length of the CDR3 is 15 residues. V was clipped by 3 bases and J by 3 bases, with 12 bases between them. CDR1 MNHNY and CDR2 SVGAGI come from the germline V gene (reference sequence). The CDR3 region is CASSYGPYANQPQHF. The CDR3 DNA is TGTGCCAGCAGTTATGGTCCCTACGCCAATCAGCCCCAGCATTTT.

V gene TRBV29-1 combines with J gene TRBJ2-1; D might be TRBD2 (5 bases). V was cut by 6 bases and J by 1 base, with 13 bases left in between. The CDR3 has 14 residues. Germline V gives CDR1 SQVTM, CDR2 ANQGSEA. The CDR3 nucleotides are TGCAGCGTGGTCGGGATAGGGTCCTACAATGAGCAGTTCTTC. Amino acid sequence: CSVVGIGSYNEQFF.

This clone occurred once. The genes are TRBV29-1 and TRBJ2-1; 9 bases are a match to TRBD2. V was pared by 6 bases and J by 8 bases, with 17 bases of the junction left unmatched. Germline CDR1 SQVTM, CDR2 ANQGSEA. The CDR3 is 16 residues long. CDR3 residues: CSVLKSGLAGFDEQFF. CDR3 nucleotides: TGCAGCGTACTCAAGAGTGGTCTAGCGGGATTCGATGAGCAGTTCTTC.

The J gene is TRBJ2-1, the V gene TRBV15; 12 bases align to TRBD2. J gave up 4 bases and V 0 bases, and 13 bases lay outside the gene matches. This CDR3 has 20 residues. Germline V CDR1 and CDR2: LNHNV, YYDKDF (reference sequence). The CDR3 coding sequence is TGTGCCACCAGCAGAGAGGGGCGTCTAGCGGGAGGGCCCTCTTACAATGAGCAGTTCTTC. Protein sequence: CATSREGRLAGGPSYNEQFF. Based on the CDR3 plus reference TRBV15 and TRBJ2-1, the full variable domain is DAMVIQNPRYQVTQFGKPVTLSCSQTLNHNVMYWYQQKSSQAPKLLFHYYDKDFNNEADTPDNFQSRRPNTSFCFLDIRSPGLGDTAMYLCATSREGRLAGGPSYNEQFFGPGTRLTVL.

The count of this clone is one. The chain uses TRBV6-1 and TRBJ2-7; TRBD1 agrees at 9 bases. There are 15 residues in the CDR3. Germline-derived CDR1 and CDR2 are MNHNS and SASEGT. V gave up 3 bases and J gave up 1 base; unmatched junction bases: 4. The DNA of the CDR3 is TGTGCCAGCAGTGAGATAGGACAGGGGTCCTACGAGCAGTACTTC. Translated, it gives CASSEIGQGSYEQYF.

The rearrangement uses TRBV9 and TRBJ2-7; 7 positions match TRBD1. The germline V gene has CDR1 SGDLS and CDR2 YYNGEE. The CDR3 has 16 amino acids. After removal of 0 bases from V and 1 base from J, the junction contained 7 bases not matched to a gene. The chain's CDR3 is CASSVEVSGGSYEQYF. The DNA of the CDR3 is TGTGCCAGCAGCGTAGAGGTCTCAGGGGGTTCCTACGAGCAGTACTTC.

This sequence joins TRBV28 and TRBJ1-2, with a possible D match to TRBD1 (6 bases). V was clipped by 5 bases and J by 8 bases, with 18 bases between them. The CDR3 runs to 14 residues. Germline V lookup: CDR1 MDHEN, CDR2 SYDVKM. CDR3 DNA sequence: TGTGCCAGCAGTCTCCTCAGGGGTTCTGAGGGCTACACCTTC. Translated, it gives CASSLLRGSEGYTF.

This rearrangement joins TRBV5-1 to TRBJ1-2; 7 positions agree with TRBD1. Losses at the gene ends were 4 bases for V and 5 bases for J; bases not matched to a gene: 8. There are 14 residues in the CDR3. CDR1 and CDR2 (germline): SGHRS, YFSETQ. The CDR3 reads CASSTGAVAYGYTF. In DNA, the CDR3 is TGCGCCAGCAGCACAGGGGCCGTGGCGTATGGCTACACCTTC. Variable domain in full (rest from reference TRBV5-1 and TRBJ1-2): KAGVTQTPRYLIKTRGQQVTLSCSPISGHRSVSWYQQTPGQGLQFLFEYFSETQRNKGNFPGRFSGRQFSNSRSEMNVSTLELGDSALYLCASSTGAVAYGYTFGSGTRLTVV.